The entry below describes one T cell receptor (beta chain). Which antigen it targets is not known. Base qualities are missing; no much larger clone stands one base away. The germline V gene gives CDR1 as SGHTA and CDR2 as FQGNSA. V lost 5 bases and J lost 5 bases, and the count of bases not matched to a germline gene is 10. The CDR3 holds 16 amino acids from the cysteine to the phenylalanine. Solely the CDR3 DNA is kept, with 48 bases framed from the first base. The receptor library was made with the immunoSEQ multiplex PCR assay. TCRdb holds this immuneACCESS table with in-frame rearrangements only. Some clones are missing; in checked studies, unresolved V genes explain under half, and the rest has no known cause. Within this sample are 150,000 or so clones, with roughly 94% of them counted one time only. Of the sample, approximately 15% is held by the ten largest clones. This entry comes from a study of control samples from healthy donors and cancer patients (TCRdb year 2020).

The sequence joins TRBV7-2 to TRBJ2-5; 11 of the junction bases match TRBD2. The sample comprised PBMCs. The TCR sequence derives from a man in his 60s with colorectal cancer. The DNA is as follows: TGTGCCAGCAGCCCCCGGACTAGCGGGTCTTGGGAGACCCAGTACTTC. Translated, this gives CASSPRTSGSWETQYF.